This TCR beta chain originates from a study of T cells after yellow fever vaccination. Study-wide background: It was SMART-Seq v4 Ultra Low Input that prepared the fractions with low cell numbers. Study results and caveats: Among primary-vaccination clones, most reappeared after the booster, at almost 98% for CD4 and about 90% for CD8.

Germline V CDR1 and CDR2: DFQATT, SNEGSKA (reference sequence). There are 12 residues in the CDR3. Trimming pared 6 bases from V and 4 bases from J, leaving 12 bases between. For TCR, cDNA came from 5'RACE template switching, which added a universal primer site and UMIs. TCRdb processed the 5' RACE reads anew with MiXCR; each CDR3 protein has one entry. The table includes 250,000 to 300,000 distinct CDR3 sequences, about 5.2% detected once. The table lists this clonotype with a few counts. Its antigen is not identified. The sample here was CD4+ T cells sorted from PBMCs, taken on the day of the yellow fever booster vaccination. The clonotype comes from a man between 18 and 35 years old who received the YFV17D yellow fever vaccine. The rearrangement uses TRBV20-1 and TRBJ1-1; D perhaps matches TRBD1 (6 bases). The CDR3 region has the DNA TGCAGTGCAGTGGGGGGCCGCACTGAAGCTTTCTTT. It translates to CSAVGGRTEAFF.